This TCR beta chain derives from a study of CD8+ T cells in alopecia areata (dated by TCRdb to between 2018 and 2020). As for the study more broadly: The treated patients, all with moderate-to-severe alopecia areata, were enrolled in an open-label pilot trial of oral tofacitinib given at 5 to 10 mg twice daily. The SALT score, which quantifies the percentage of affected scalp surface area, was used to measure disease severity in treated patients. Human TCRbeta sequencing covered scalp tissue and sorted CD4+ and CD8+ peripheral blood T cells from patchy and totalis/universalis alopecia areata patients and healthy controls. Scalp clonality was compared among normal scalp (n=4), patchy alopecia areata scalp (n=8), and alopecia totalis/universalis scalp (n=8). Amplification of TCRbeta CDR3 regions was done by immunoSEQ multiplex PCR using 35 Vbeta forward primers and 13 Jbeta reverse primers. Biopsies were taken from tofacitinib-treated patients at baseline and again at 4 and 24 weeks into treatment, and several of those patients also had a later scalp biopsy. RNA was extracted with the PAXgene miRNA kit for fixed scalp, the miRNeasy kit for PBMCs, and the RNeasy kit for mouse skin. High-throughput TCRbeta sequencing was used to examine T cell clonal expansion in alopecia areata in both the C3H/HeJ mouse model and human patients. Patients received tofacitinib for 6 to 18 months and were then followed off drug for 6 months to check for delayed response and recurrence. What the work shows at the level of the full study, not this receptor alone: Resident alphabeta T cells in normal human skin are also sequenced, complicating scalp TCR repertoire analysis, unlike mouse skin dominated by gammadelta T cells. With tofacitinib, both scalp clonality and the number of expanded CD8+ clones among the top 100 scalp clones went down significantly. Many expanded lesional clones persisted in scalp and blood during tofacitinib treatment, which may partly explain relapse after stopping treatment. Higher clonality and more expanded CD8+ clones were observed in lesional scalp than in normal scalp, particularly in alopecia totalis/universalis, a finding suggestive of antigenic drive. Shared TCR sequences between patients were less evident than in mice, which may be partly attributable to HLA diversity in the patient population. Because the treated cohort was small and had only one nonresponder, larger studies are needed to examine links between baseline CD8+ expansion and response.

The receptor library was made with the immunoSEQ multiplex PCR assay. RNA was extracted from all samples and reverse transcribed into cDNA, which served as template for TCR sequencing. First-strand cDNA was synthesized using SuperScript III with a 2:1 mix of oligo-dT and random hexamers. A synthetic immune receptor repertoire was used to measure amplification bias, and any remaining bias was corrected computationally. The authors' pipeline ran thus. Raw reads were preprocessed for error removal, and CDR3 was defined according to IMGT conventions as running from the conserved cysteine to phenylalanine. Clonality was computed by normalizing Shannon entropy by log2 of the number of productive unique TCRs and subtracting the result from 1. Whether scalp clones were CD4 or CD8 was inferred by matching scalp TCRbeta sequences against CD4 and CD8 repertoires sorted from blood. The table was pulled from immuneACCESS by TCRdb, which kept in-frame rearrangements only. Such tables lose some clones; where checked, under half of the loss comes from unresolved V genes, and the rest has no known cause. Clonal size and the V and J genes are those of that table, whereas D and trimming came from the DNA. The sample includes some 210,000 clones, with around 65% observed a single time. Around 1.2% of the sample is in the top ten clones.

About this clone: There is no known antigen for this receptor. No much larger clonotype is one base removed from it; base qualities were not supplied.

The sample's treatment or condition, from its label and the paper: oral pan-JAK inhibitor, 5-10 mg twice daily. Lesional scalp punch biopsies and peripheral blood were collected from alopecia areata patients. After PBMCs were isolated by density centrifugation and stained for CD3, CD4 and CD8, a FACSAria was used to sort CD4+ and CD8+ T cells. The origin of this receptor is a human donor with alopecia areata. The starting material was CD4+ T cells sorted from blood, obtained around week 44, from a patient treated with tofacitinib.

The CDR3 protein sequence reads: CSVVVGGAFF. The DNA sequence is as follows: TGCAGCGTTGTGGTGGGGGGGGCTTTCTTT. The V gene is TRBV29-1 and the J gene is TRBJ1-1, with TRBD1 as a weak D call on 5 bases. The CDR3 covers 10 residues, taking in both the cysteine and the phenylalanine. Only the CDR3 DNA is retained, 30 bases long and in frame from the first base. The germline ends are 11 bases apart after V is trimmed by 4 bases and J by 11 bases. CDR1 SQVTM and CDR2 ANQGSEA are derived from the germline V gene.